The clone carrying this T cell receptor beta chain was detected many times. The antigen remains unidentified. TCRdb reprocessed the 5' RACE reads with MiXCR, giving one entry per CDR3 protein. The data hold about 61,000 distinct CDR3 sequences, with 10% to 13% observed a single time. The data stem from a study of early T cells in non-severe SARS-CoV-2 infection. For the study at large: Sequencing used unsorted whole-blood bulk RNA, so chains lack pairing. Findings and caveats of the study: The VDJdb matching leaned toward anti-spike CD8 responses and overlooked private and CD4 specificities.

The CDR3 consists of 12 residues. Trimming pared 0 bases from V and 7 bases from J, leaving 9 bases between. Germline V gene sequence: CDR1 DFQATT, CDR2 SNEGSKA (reference sequence). The receptor comes from an adult who was a healthcare worker with PCR-confirmed SARS-CoV-2 infection or an uninfected control (not recorded which). Sequencing used whole blood. The genes are TRBV20-1 and TRBJ1-1; D is uncertain. The CDR3 is CSAREETIEAFF. The CDR3 nucleotides are TGCAGTGCTAGAGAGGAGACGATTGAAGCTTTCTTT.